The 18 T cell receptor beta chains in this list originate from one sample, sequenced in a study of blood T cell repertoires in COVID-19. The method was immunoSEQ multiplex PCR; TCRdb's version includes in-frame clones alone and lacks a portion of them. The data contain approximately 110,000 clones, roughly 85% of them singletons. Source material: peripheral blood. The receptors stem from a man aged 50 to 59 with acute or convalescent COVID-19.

In nucleotides, the CDR3 is TGTGCCATCGGGGGACAGACTCCTGGGCTTGGAGGCAATCAGCCCCAGCATTTT. This codes for CAIGGQTPGLGGNQPQHF. The chain carries TRBV10-3 and TRBJ1-5, with TRBD1 identical over 7 bases. CDR1 and CDR2 (germline): ENHRY, SYGVKD. CDR3 length: 18 residues. J gave up 2 bases and V 8 bases, and 18 bases lay outside the gene matches.

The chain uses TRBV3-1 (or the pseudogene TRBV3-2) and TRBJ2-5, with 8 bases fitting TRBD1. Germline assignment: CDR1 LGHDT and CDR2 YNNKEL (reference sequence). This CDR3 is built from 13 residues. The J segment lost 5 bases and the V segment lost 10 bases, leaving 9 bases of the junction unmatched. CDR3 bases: TGTGCCACCCAAGCAAACAGGGGGGAGACCCAGTACTTC. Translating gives CATQANRGETQYF.

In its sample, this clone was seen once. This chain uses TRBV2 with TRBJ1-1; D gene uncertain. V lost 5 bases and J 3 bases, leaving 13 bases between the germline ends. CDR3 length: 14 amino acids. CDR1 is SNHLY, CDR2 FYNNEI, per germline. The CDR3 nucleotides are TGTGCCAGCAGTCAGAGATCCCGGGACACTGAAGCTTTCTTT. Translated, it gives CASSQRSRDTEAFF.

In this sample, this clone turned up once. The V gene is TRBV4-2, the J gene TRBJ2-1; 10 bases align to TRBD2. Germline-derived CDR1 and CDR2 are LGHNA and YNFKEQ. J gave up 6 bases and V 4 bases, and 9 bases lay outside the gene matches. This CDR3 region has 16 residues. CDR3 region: CASSPQASGRANEQFF. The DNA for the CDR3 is TGTGCCAGCAGCCCCCAAGCCAGCGGGAGGGCCAATGAGCAGTTCTTC.

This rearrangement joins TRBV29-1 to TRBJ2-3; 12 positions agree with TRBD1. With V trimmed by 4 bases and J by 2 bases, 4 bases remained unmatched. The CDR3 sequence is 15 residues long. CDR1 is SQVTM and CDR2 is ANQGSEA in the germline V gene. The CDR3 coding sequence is TGCAGCGTTGTAGGGGACAGGGGGCCCACAGATACGCAGTATTTT. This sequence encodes CSVVGDRGPTDTQYF.

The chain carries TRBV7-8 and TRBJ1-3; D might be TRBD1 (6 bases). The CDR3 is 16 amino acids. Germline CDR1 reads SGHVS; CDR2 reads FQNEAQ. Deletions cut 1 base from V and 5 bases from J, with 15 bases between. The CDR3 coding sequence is TGTGCCAGCAGCTTAGACCTCGGGGGGCCTCGAAACACCATATATTTT. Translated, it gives CASSLDLGGPRNTIYF.

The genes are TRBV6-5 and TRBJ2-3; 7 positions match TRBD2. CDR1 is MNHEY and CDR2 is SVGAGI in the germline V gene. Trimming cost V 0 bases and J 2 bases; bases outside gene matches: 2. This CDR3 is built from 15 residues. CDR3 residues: CASSYSGGTTDTQYF. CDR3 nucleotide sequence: TGTGCCAGCAGTTACTCGGGGGGGACCACAGATACGCAGTATTTT.

Here the CDR3 DNA reads TGTGCCAGCAGTTGGGGGGGGCGATCGAACACCGGGGAGCTGTTTTTT. This sequence encodes CASSWGGRSNTGELFF. This chain uses TRBV6-5 with TRBJ2-2, with a weak D call TRBD2 (7 bases). This CDR3 comprises 16 residues. The germline V gene encodes CDR1 MNHEY and CDR2 SVGAGI. The V gene lost 4 bases and the J gene lost 0 bases, with 12 bases spanning the gap.

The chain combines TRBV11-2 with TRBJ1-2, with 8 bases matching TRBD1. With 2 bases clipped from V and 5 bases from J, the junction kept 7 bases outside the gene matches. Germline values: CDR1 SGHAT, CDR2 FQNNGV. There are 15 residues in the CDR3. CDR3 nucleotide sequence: TGTGCCAGCAGCTTATCCCGGACAGGGTGGTATGGCTACACCTTC. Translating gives CASSLSRTGWYGYTF.

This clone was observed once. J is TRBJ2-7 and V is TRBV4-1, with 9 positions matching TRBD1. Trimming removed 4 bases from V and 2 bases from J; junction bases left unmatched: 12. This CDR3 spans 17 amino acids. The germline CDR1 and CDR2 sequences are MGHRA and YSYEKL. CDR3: CASSRISGTGITYEQYF. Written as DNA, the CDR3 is TGCGCCAGCAGCCGAATCTCCGGGACAGGGATAACCTACGAGCAGTACTTC.

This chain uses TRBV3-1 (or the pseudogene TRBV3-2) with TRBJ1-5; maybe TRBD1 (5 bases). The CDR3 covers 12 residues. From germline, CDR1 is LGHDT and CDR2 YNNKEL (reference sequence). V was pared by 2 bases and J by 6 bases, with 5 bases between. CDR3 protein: CASSQQGQPQHF. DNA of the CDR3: TGTGCCAGCAGCCAACAGGGTCAGCCCCAGCATTTT.

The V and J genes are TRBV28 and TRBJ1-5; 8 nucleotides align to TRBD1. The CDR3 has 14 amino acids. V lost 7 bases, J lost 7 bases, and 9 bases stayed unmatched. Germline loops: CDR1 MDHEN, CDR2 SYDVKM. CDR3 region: CASKMTGAWQPQHF. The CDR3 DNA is TGTGCCAGCAAAATGACAGGGGCCTGGCAGCCCCAGCATTTT.

This CDR3 is CASRQGLEEKLFF. As DNA, the CDR3 is TGCGCCAGCAGACAGGGTCTAGAGGAAAAACTGTTTTTT. This chain connects TRBV5-1 to TRBJ1-4, with D maybe TRBD1 (6 bases). Trimming pared 5 bases from V and 8 bases from J, leaving 13 bases between. This CDR3 has 13 residues. CDR1 and CDR2 from the germline V gene are SGHRS and YFSETQ.

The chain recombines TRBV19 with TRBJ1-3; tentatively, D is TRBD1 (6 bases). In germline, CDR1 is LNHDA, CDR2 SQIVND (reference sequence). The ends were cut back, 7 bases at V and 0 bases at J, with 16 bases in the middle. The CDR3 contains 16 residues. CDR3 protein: CASNWGGGNSGNTIYF. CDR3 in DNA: TGTGCCAGTAATTGGGGAGGGGGAAACTCTGGAAACACCATATATTTT.

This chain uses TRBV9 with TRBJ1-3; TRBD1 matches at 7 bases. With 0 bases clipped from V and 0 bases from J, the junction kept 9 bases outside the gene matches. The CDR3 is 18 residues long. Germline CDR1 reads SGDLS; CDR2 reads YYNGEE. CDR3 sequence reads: CASSVAAGGITSGNTIYF. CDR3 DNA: TGTGCCAGCAGCGTAGCGGCAGGGGGGATTACCTCTGGAAACACCATATATTTT.

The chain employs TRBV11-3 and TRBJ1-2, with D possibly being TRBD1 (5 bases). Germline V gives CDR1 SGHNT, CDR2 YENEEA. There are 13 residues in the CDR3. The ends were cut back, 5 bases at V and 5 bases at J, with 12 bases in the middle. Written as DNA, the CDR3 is TGTGCCAGCAGCGAGGGACGGGGGTATGGCTACACCTTC. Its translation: CASSEGRGYGYTF.

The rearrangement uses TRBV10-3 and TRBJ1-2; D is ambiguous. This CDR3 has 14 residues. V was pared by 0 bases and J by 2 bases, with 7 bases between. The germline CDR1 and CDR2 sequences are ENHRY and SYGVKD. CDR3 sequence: CAISESSVNYGYTF. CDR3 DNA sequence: TGTGCCATCAGTGAGTCTTCAGTCAACTATGGCTACACCTTC.

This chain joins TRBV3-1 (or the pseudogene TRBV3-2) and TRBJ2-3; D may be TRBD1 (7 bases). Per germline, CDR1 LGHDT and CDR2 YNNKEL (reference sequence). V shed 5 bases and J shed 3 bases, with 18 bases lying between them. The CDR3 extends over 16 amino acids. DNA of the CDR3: TGTGCCAGCAGCTCGCGGGTCAGGGGGGCGACAGATACGCAGTATTTT. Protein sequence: CASSSRVRGATDTQYF.